This T cell receptor beta chain was sequenced for a study of T cells after yellow fever vaccination. Study-wide results and caveats: Detected again after the booster were most primary-vaccination clones, at nearly 97% CD4 and 80% to 90% CD8. A weaker but faster secondary response was observed, peaking on day 5 versus 15.

TCRdb reprocessed the 5' RACE reads via MiXCR and lists one record per CDR3 protein. The repertoire holds approximately 85,000 distinct CDR3 sequences, with 10% to 15% as singletons. CDR3 length equals 15 residues. V lost 4 bases, J lost 1 base, and 2 bases stayed unmatched. Germline V gene data show CDR1 as SGHDT and CDR2 as YYEEEE. This material consisted of CD8+ T cells not binding an NS4B(214-222) dextramer, sorted from PBMCs, taken approximately 20 days after the first yellow fever vaccination. V and J are TRBV5-6 and TRBJ1-4; 9 nucleotides match TRBD1. The sequence derives from a man aged 18 to 35 who received the YFV17D yellow fever vaccine. The CDR3 DNA is TGTGCCAGCAGCCAGGGACAGGGAACTAATGAAAAACTGTTTTTT. Its translation is CASSQGQGTNEKLFF. The whole variable domain, remainder taken from reference TRBV5-6 and TRBJ1-4, is DAGVTQSPTHLIKTRGQQVTLRCSPKSGHDTVSWYQQALGQGPQFIFQYYEEEERQRGNFPDRFSGHQFPNYSSELNVNALLLGDSALYLCASSQGQGTNEKLFFGSGTQLSVL.